This passage covers 30 T cell receptor beta chains from one sample sequenced in a study of blood T cell repertoires in COVID-19. Here immunoSEQ multiplex PCR was the method, and the copy in TCRdb shows in-frame clones only, minus some. The profile covers around 300,000 clones, with around 89% appearing a single time and around 1.6% taken by the ten largest. Material for sequencing was peripheral blood. The receptors originated from a woman aged 25-40 years with COVID-19, enrolled during active disease.

The chain combines TRBV9 with TRBJ2-1, with TRBD2 matching 9 bases. Germline V lookup: CDR1 SGDLS, CDR2 YYNGEE. This CDR3 comprises 13 residues. The junction had 2 bases not matched to a gene; V was cut back by 2 bases and J by 8 bases. CDR3 protein: CASSVSGGYEQFF. The CDR3 DNA follows: TGTGCCAGCAGCGTTAGCGGGGGCTATGAGCAGTTCTTC.

The CDR3 nucleotides are TGCAGCGTTGGGGCTGGGGACAGGGCGCGAGAGCAGTTCTTC. The encoded protein is CSVGAGDRAREQFF. The chain combines TRBV29-1 with TRBJ2-1, with 9 bases lining up with TRBD1. CDR1 is SQVTM, CDR2 ANQGSEA, per germline. After removal of 4 bases from V and 10 bases from J, the junction contained 11 bases not matched to a gene. The CDR3 spans 14 residues.

The chain couples TRBV4-3 to TRBJ2-2, with a possible D match to TRBD2 (6 bases). The CDR3 runs 17 residues. V lost 2 bases and J 5 bases, leaving 18 bases between the germline ends. The V gene's germline CDR1 is LGHNA and CDR2 YSLEER. DNA of the CDR3: TGCGCCAGCAGCCAACATATCCCGGGACTGATGACCGGGGAGCTGTTTTTT. Its protein product is CASSQHIPGLMTGELFF.

The chain carries TRBV6-2 or TRBV6-3 and TRBJ2-7, with 12 bases lining up with TRBD2. CDR3 length: 14 amino acids. V gave up 4 bases and J gave up 6 bases; unmatched junction bases: 4. CDR1 MNHEY and CDR2 SVGEGT come from the germline V gene. The CDR3 region is CASSFGLAGFEQYF. CDR3 nucleotide sequence: TGTGCCAGCAGTTTCGGACTAGCGGGGTTCGAGCAGTACTTC.

The genes are TRBV30 and TRBJ1-1, with D uncertain. Germline V lookup: CDR1 GTSNPN, CDR2 SVGIG (reference sequence). V was shortened by 0 bases and J by 6 bases, with 17 bases between the two germline ends. CDR3 length: 15 residues. Here the CDR3 reads CAWSVGDREKPEAFF. CDR3 bases: TGTGCCTGGAGTGTAGGAGATCGCGAAAAGCCTGAAGCTTTCTTT.

Details on this clone: It may be a read error: a sequence one base away is much more abundant. The chain recombines TRBV6-5 with TRBJ2-1; 11 bases align to TRBD2. Germline CDR1 and CDR2: MNHEY and SVGAGI. V gave up 6 bases and J gave up 2 bases; unmatched junction bases: 3. This CDR3 comprises 15 residues. CDR3 in DNA: TGTGCCAGCAGCCGTAGCGGGGGGGCCTACAATGAGCAGTTCTTC. Its protein product is CASSRSGGAYNEQFF.

The chain is built from TRBV3-1 (or the pseudogene TRBV3-2) and TRBJ1-5; D is unclear. The CDR3 has 13 residues. V was shortened by 1 base and J by 5 bases, with 6 bases between the two germline ends. Germline assignment: CDR1 LGHDT and CDR2 YNNKEL (reference sequence). CDR3 protein: CASSQGRYQPQHF. The CDR3 DNA is TGTGCCAGCAGCCAAGGGAGATATCAGCCCCAGCATTTT.

V gene TRBV7-2 combines with J gene TRBJ1-2, with D tentatively TRBD1 (5 bases). Germline CDR1 and CDR2: SGHTA and FQGNSA. The CDR3 is 13 residues long. The V end lost 4 bases, the J end lost 5 bases, and 11 bases lay between the germline ends. CDR3 loop: CASSWGEKYGYTF. Here the CDR3 DNA reads TGTGCCAGCAGCTGGGGGGAGAAATATGGCTACACCTTC. The full variable domain, its missing parts supplied by reference TRBV7-2 and TRBJ1-2, is GAGVSQSPSNKVTEKGKDVELRCDPISGHTALYWYRQSLGQGLEFLIYFQGNSAPDKSGLPSDRFSAERTGGSVSTLTIQRTQQEDSAVYLCASSWGEKYGYTFGSGTRLTVV.

The V gene is TRBV3-1 (or the pseudogene TRBV3-2), the J gene TRBJ1-2; the D gene is possibly TRBD1 (6 bases). Trimming removed 9 bases from V and 2 bases from J, with 10 bases in between. This CDR3 contains 12 residues. Germline assignment: CDR1 LGHDT and CDR2 YNNKEL (reference sequence). The CDR3 coding sequence is TGTGCCAGAGTAGACAGGAACTATGGCTACACCTTC. The encoded protein is CARVDRNYGYTF.

In its sample, this clone was seen once. The sample has other DNA sequences that encode this CDR3 too. This sequence joins TRBV7-2 and TRBJ1-5, with 7 bases aligning to TRBD1. The CDR3 is made up of 13 amino acids. Per germline, CDR1 SGHTA and CDR2 FQGNSA. The junction had 5 bases not matched to a gene; V was cut back by 6 bases and J by 6 bases. CDR3 nucleotides: TGTGCCAGCAGTCTCCAGGGGGGTCAGCCCCAGCATTTT. Translation gives CASSLQGGQPQHF.

The J gene is TRBJ1-5, the V gene TRBV10-3, with D hard to call. Per the germline V gene, CDR1 is ENHRY and CDR2 is SYGVKD. The CDR3 length is 15 residues. V lost 2 bases and J lost 1, with 9 bases in between. The CDR3 sequence: CAISEGGLSNQPQHF. The CDR3 DNA is TGTGCCATCAGTGAGGGCGGGTTAAGCAATCAGCCCCAGCATTTT.

This chain connects TRBV18 to TRBJ2-3; perhaps TRBD1 as D (5 bases). This CDR3 region has 19 residues. Trimming removed 1 base at V and 2 bases at J, with 22 bases between. From germline, CDR1 is KGHSH and CDR2 LQKENI. This CDR3 is CASSPQKMTAGRPTDTQYF. CDR3 DNA sequence: TGTGCCAGCTCACCACAGAAAATGACAGCCGGTCGTCCCACAGATACGCAGTATTTT.

The V and J genes are TRBV7-2 and TRBJ2-2, with TRBD2 matching over 10 bases. The CDR3 is made up of 17 amino acids. In germline, CDR1 is SGHTA, CDR2 FQGNSA. After removal of 0 bases from V and 4 bases from J, the junction contained 5 bases not matched to a gene. CDR3 sequence: CASSLAGSGGPTGELFF. CDR3 coding DNA: TGTGCCAGCAGCTTAGCGGGTAGCGGGGGGCCCACCGGGGAGCTGTTTTTT.

This clone has only a few counts. The V call is TRBV12-5, the J call TRBJ1-1; weak D call: TRBD1 (6 bases). The CDR3 loop spans 14 amino acids. Germline values: CDR1 LGHNT, CDR2 FRNRAP. V was clipped by 5 bases and J by 2 bases, with 12 bases between them. The CDR3 DNA follows: TGTGCTAGTGGTAGGACAGCAACTAACACTGAAGCTTTCTTT. It translates to CASGRTATNTEAFF.

The chain recombines TRBV12-3 or TRBV12-4 with TRBJ2-1; 7 bases are shared with TRBD2. V lost 4 bases to trimming and J lost 4 bases; unmatched junction nucleotides: 1. The CDR3 consists of 13 residues. The CDR3 bases are TGTGCCAGCAGTTGGGACTATTACAATGAGCAGTTCTTC. Translated, it gives CASSWDYYNEQFF.

This chain uses TRBV12-5 with TRBJ1-2; TRBD1 might be the D (6 bases). The CDR3 runs to 14 residues. Germline CDR1 LGHNT, CDR2 FRNRAP. With 2 bases removed from V and 2 bases from J, the gap between germline ends came to 9 bases. The CDR3 coding sequence is TGTGCTAGTGGTTTGTCCGGGACAAACTATGGCTACACCTTC. It translates to CASGLSGTNYGYTF. The full variable domain, with the rest looked up from reference TRBV12-5 and TRBJ1-2, is DARVTQTPRHKVTEMGQEVTMRCQPILGHNTVFWYRQTMMQGLELLAYFRNRAPLDDSGMPKDRFSAEMPDATLATLKIQPSEPRDSAVYFCASGLSGTNYGYTFGSGTRLTVV.

This sequence joins TRBV7-9 and TRBJ2-6, with 9 positions matching TRBD1. The J segment lost 0 bases and the V segment lost 5 bases, leaving 11 bases of the junction unmatched. The length of the CDR3 is 19 residues. Germline loops: CDR1 SEHNR, CDR2 FQNEAQ (reference sequence). In DNA, the CDR3 is TGTGCCAGCAGCCTACCCCGGGACAGGGAGAGCTCTGGGGCCAACGTCCTGACTTTC. Its protein is CASSLPRDRESSGANVLTF. The full variable domain, with the rest looked up from reference TRBV7-9 and TRBJ2-6, is DTGVSQNPRHKITKRGQNVTFRCDPISEHNRLYWYRQTLGQGPEFLTYFQNEAQLEKSRLLSDRFSAERPKGSFSTLEIQRTEQGDSAMYLCASSLPRDRESSGANVLTFGAGSRLTVL.

For this clone: Other DNA sequences of this sample code for an identical CDR3. The chain links TRBV27 to TRBJ1-2; 7 positions match TRBD1. CDR1 and CDR2 (germline): MNHEY, SMNVEV (reference sequence). This CDR3 region has 13 residues. V lost 3 bases, J lost 2 bases, and 0 bases stayed unmatched. The CDR3 sequence is CASSLTGNYGYTF. In nucleotides, the CDR3 is TGTGCCAGCAGTTTGACAGGGAACTATGGCTACACCTTC.

This clone was seen many times. The genes are TRBV7-9 and TRBJ2-2; the match to TRBD1 covers 8 bases. This CDR3 is 16 amino acids long. The V gene's germline CDR1 is SEHNR and CDR2 FQNEAQ (reference sequence). The V gene end was trimmed by 8 bases and the J gene end by 6 bases; junction bases not matched to a gene: 14. CDR3 DNA: TGTGCCAGCCGCGAAAGACCGACAGGGGCCGCCGGGGAGCTGTTTTTT. Translated, it gives CASRERPTGAAGELFF.

V and J are TRBV10-2 and TRBJ2-1; 9 bases agree with TRBD2. After removal of 5 bases from V and 8 bases from J, the junction contained 10 bases not matched to a gene. There are 15 residues in the CDR3. Looked up from germline, CDR1 is WSHSY and CDR2 is SAAADI. The CDR3 loop is CASSHPGLAVYEQFF. As DNA, the CDR3 is TGCGCCAGCAGTCATCCGGGACTAGCTGTCTATGAGCAGTTCTTC.

The chain is built from TRBV4-1 and TRBJ2-1; 8 bases align to TRBD2. CDR1 and CDR2 (germline): MGHRA, YSYEKL. The CDR3 is made up of 16 amino acids. V shed 1 base and J 1 base; nucleotides not matched to a gene: 3. The CDR3 reads CASSQGRGGSYNEQFF. CDR3 in DNA: TGCGCCAGCAGCCAAGGTCGGGGGGGTTCCTACAATGAGCAGTTCTTC.

The CDR3 reads CASSRGRGDGNTIYF. In nucleotides, the CDR3 is TGTGCCAGCAGCCGGGGCAGGGGCGATGGAAACACCATATATTTT. This chain joins TRBV3-1 (or the pseudogene TRBV3-2) and TRBJ1-3, with D possibly matching TRBD1 (6 bases). The germline V gene has CDR1 LGHDT and CDR2 YNNKEL (reference sequence). CDR3 length: 15 residues. V lost 4 bases to trimming and J lost 3 bases, with 13 bases between them.

This clone has only a few counts. CDR3 protein: CASRAGTAYVGGYTF. The CDR3 region has the DNA TGTGCCAGCAGGGCCGGGACAGCGTATGTAGGTGGCTACACCTTC. J is TRBJ1-2 and V is TRBV6-5; 7 bases align to TRBD1. CDR3 length equals 15 residues. V lost 6 bases, J lost 7 bases, and 14 bases stayed unmatched. CDR1 is MNHEY, CDR2 SVGAGI, per germline.

This clone has only one observation. The V call is TRBV6-7, the J call TRBJ1-2; D uncertain. TRBV6-7 is recorded as an ORF, its role being uncertain. The CDR3 extends over 13 amino acids. Trimming stripped 4 bases from V and 5 bases from J, with 11 bases between. CDR3 loop: CASSCRGRYGYTF. The CDR3 DNA reads as TGTGCCAGCAGTTGTCGGGGTCGGTATGGCTACACCTTC.

The chain joins TRBV3-1 (or the pseudogene TRBV3-2) to TRBJ2-6; TRBD1 agrees at 9 bases. The CDR3 is 18 residues long. CDR1 LGHDT and CDR2 YNNKEL come from the germline V gene (reference sequence). After removal of 2 bases from V and 0 bases from J, the junction contained 5 bases not matched to a gene. CDR3 residues: CASSQRTGAVSGANVLTF. The CDR3 DNA reads TGTGCCAGCAGCCAACGGACAGGGGCCGTCTCTGGGGCCAACGTCCTGACTTTC.

The genes are TRBV6-1 and TRBJ2-5; D possibly corresponds to TRBD2 (6 bases). The CDR3 length is 17 residues. Germline V CDR1 and CDR2: MNHNS, SASEGT. With 1 base removed from V and 2 bases from J, the gap between germline ends came to 17 bases. CDR3 protein: CASSEGGYGGYQETQYF. CDR3 DNA sequence: TGTGCCAGCAGTGAAGGGGGTTATGGGGGGTATCAAGAGACCCAGTACTTC.

J is TRBJ1-2 and V is TRBV6-5; TRBD1 is a possible D gene (6 bases). V was cut by 6 bases and J by 5 bases, with 16 bases left in between. The CDR3 loop spans 14 amino acids. CDR1 and CDR2 (germline): MNHEY, SVGAGI. CDR3 nucleotide sequence: TGTGCCAGCAGGCTCACAGGGTCCAGATATGGCTACACCTTC. Translated: CASRLTGSRYGYTF.

The CDR3 sequence is CASKQQETQYF. In DNA, the CDR3 is TGTGCCAGCAAACAACAAGAGACCCAGTACTTC. The V call is TRBV6-6, the J call TRBJ2-5; no reliable D call. In germline, CDR1 is MNHNY, CDR2 SVGAGI (reference sequence). CDR3 length: 11 amino acids. The V and J ends lost 7 bases and 2 bases respectively, with 5 bases between them.

The chain has TRBV19 and TRBJ1-1, with D uncertain. Germline CDR1 is LNHDA and CDR2 is SQIVND (reference sequence). Between the trimmed V and J ends, which lost 5 bases and 4 bases, there was a span of 5 bases. CDR3 size: 11 residues. CDR3 region: CASSGPTEAFF. Here the CDR3 DNA reads TGTGCCAGTAGTGGGCCCACTGAAGCTTTCTTT.

The chain recombines TRBV28 with TRBJ1-6; 7 positions agree with TRBD1. This CDR3 has 17 residues. Germline CDR1 is MDHEN and CDR2 is SYDVKM. The V segment lost 1 base and the J segment 10 bases; nucleotides outside the gene matches: 13. The CDR3 region is CASSLSGSGGVESPLHF. The CDR3 bases are TGTGCCAGCAGTTTATCCGGGTCAGGGGGAGTAGAGTCACCCCTCCACTTT.